This T cell receptor beta chain emerged from a study of blood T cell repertoires in COVID-19. V gave up 1 base and J gave up 5 bases; unmatched junction bases: 9. Germline-derived CDR1 and CDR2 are LNHDA and SQIVND (reference sequence). The CDR3 has 16 residues. Using immunoSEQ multiplex PCR, the repertoire was profiled, and TCRdb retains in-frame clones only, with some absent. This repertoire shows about 60,000 clones, about 83% found once; its top ten account for roughly 10%. Only a few counts were recorded for this clone. The clonotype was recovered from a man aged 50 to 59 with COVID-19, enrolled during active disease. The sample comprised peripheral blood. V gene TRBV19 combines with J gene TRBJ2-5, with TRBD2 matching over 8 bases. CDR3 nucleotide sequence: TGTGCCAGTAGTATAGGAACTAGCGGCTTGGTGGAGACCCAGTACTTC. Encoded protein: CASSIGTSGLVETQYF.